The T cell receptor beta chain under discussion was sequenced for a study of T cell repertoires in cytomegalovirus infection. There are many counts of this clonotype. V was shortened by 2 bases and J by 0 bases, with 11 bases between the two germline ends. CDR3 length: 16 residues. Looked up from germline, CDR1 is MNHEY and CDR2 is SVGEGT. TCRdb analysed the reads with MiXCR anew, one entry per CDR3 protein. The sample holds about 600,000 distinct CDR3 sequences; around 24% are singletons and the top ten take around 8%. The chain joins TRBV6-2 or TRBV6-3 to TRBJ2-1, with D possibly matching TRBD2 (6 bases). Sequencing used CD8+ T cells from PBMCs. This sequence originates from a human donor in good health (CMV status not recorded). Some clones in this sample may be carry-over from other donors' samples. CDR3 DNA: TGTGCCAGCAGTTACGCGGGACCGAGCTCCTACAATGAGCAGTTCTTC. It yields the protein CASSYAGPSSYNEQFF.